This T cell receptor (beta chain) derives from a study of Ad26.COV2.S vaccination and SARS-CoV-2 variants. Across the whole study: Recipients of Ad26.COV2.S got it intramuscularly, once or twice 56 days apart.

The V and J ends lost 0 bases and 4 bases respectively, with 6 bases between them. This CDR3 has 13 amino acids. The germline gives CDR1 MNHEY, CDR2 SVGEGT. Treatment in this sample: 15 to 20 received Ad26.COV2.S at low or high dose, single or two shots; about 5 received placebo; per-sample allocation not given. The samples were gathered on day 63 after the first injection of vaccine or placebo. Assay: immunoSEQ multiplex PCR; the TCRdb copy retains only in-frame clones and omits some. The sample records around 310,000 clones, roughly 90% being singletons. The TCR originated in a person aged 18-60 years who received the Ad26.COV2.S COVID-19 vaccine or a placebo. The source material was peripheral blood, sampled in a trial of Ad26.COV2.S vaccine versus placebo. The V and J genes are TRBV6-2 or TRBV6-3 and TRBJ2-5; D not certain. The CDR3 sequence: CASSYSTVETQYF. As DNA, the CDR3 is TGTGCCAGCAGTTACTCGACTGTAGAGACCCAGTACTTC.